The 5 T cell receptor beta chains reported below all come from one sample, sequenced in a study of T cell responses to AZD1222 COVID-19 vaccine. Using immunoSEQ multiplex PCR, the repertoire was profiled, and TCRdb retains in-frame clones only, with some absent. The table shows roughly 80,000 clones, with around 90% occurring only once. The specimen comprised peripheral blood, sampled on day 0 of AZD1222 vaccination. These receptors all come from an adult in good health.

V and J are TRBV19 and TRBJ2-3; D perhaps matches TRBD1 (6 bases). Germline V gene sequence: CDR1 LNHDA, CDR2 SQIVND (reference sequence). This CDR3 has 12 residues. V shed 6 bases and J shed 4 bases, with 8 bases lying between them. In DNA, the CDR3 is TGTGCCAGTAGCCAGGGGTCAGATACGCAGTATTTT. Translating gives CASSQGSDTQYF.

The chain has TRBV3-1 (or the pseudogene TRBV3-2) and TRBJ2-5; TRBD1 matches at 9 bases. This CDR3 has 16 residues. Germline CDR1 and CDR2: LGHDT and YNNKEL (reference sequence). Losses at the gene ends were 4 bases for V and 1 base for J; bases not matched to a gene: 7. Written as DNA, the CDR3 is TGTGCCAGCAGCCGGACAGGGGAAAGGGTCCAAGAGACCCAGTACTTC. As protein: CASSRTGERVQETQYF.

This clone was seen a single time. The chain has TRBV7-3 and TRBJ2-2; 7 bases agree with TRBD1. There are 14 residues in the CDR3. Germline CDR1 reads SGHTA; CDR2 reads FQGTGA. V lost 5 bases to trimming and J lost 1 base; unmatched junction nucleotides: 1. CDR3 sequence (DNA): TGTGCCAGCAGCCGGACAGGGAACACCGGGGAGCTGTTTTTT. The encoded protein is CASSRTGNTGELFF.

This chain links TRBV11-3 with TRBJ2-7; possibly TRBD1 for D (6 bases). The germline CDR1 and CDR2 sequences are SGHNT and YENEEA. The V gene lost 2 bases and the J gene lost 5 bases, with 13 bases spanning the gap. The CDR3 length is 14 residues. The CDR3 protein is CASSLRQGIDEQYF. CDR3 nucleotides: TGTGCCAGCAGCTTAAGGCAGGGGATCGACGAGCAGTACTTC.

CDR3 sequence reads: CASSLDSWQGDTEAFF. CDR3 DNA: TGTGCCAGCAGCTTAGACTCTTGGCAGGGGGACACTGAAGCTTTCTTT. V usage is TRBV11-3 and J usage is TRBJ1-1, with 7 bases aligning to TRBD1. The CDR3 covers 16 residues. Unmatched junction bases numbered 7, after V lost 0 bases and J lost 3 bases. Germline lookup yields CDR1 SGHNT and CDR2 YENEEA.